This TCR beta chain originates from a study of cytomegalovirus exposure and HLA in healthy donors. Study-wide points: Association of under 20,000 TCR beta sequences with HLA alleles was found at 0.05 false discovery rate in a later analysis. Certain sequence variants were highly shared and formed a cluster, and this cluster was likely a sequencing artifact.

This clone showed up just once. Antigen unknown. The CDR3 spans 15 residues. Germline loops: CDR1 SGHAT, CDR2 FQNNGV. V shed 4 bases and J shed 0 bases, with 10 bases lying between them. This PCR relied on a set of 60 Vbeta primers and 13 Jbeta primers. The data were produced by immunoSEQ multiplex PCR, yet TCRdb's version contains in-frame clones alone and is incomplete. In the table there are approximately 180,000 clones, 70% to 80% of which are singletons. This chain connects TRBV11-2 to TRBJ2-1, with a possible D match to TRBD1 (6 bases). The receptor was isolated from a woman between 50 and 59 years old in good health and CMV-seronegative. The sequenced material came from PBMCs. In DNA form, the CDR3 reads TGTGCCAGCAGCTCGAGGGGGTCCTCCTACAATGAGCAGTTCTTC. It translates to CASSSRGSSYNEQFF.